These 2 T cell receptor beta chains originate from one sample sequenced in a study of regulatory T cells in long-lasting Graves disease. Library construction for TCR beta used iRepertoire HTBI primers and Arm-PCR of CDR3 regions. A single record per CDR3 protein comes from TCRdb applying MiXCR to the multiplex PCR reads. The sample lists about 460,000 distinct CDR3 sequences; 13% to 15% were seen once. Time point defined: newly diagnosed GD, antithyroid drugs for less than 3 months. Making the TCR library involved RNA that had been extracted from PBMCs. This same sample was also taken into another study, of T cells in Graves' hyperthyroidism and ophthalmopathy.

The material was peripheral blood mononuclear cells (PBMCs), obtained at new diagnosis, from a patient treated with antithyroid drugs. The source is a woman between 50 and 59 years old with Graves disease.

V usage is TRBV6-1 and J usage is TRBJ1-3; weak D call: TRBD1 (6 bases). CDR1 and CDR2 from the germline V gene are MNHNS and SASEGT. V lost 5 bases, J lost 0 bases, and 20 bases lay in between. The length of the CDR3 is 18 residues. The CDR3 protein is CASSQRRDTVSSGNTIYF. DNA for the CDR3: TGTGCCAGCAGTCAACGGCGGGACACCGTTAGCTCTGGAAACACCATATATTTT.

This clonotype has at least ten counts. The V gene is TRBV5-1, the J gene TRBJ2-1; either TRBD1 or TRBD2 may fit D (7 bases each). V lost 4 bases to trimming and J lost 0 bases, with 20 bases between them. From germline, CDR1 is SGHRS and CDR2 YFSETQ. The CDR3 has 18 amino acids. CDR3 sequence reads: CASSQGVQRGSSYNEQFF. The CDR3 coding sequence is TGCGCCAGCAGCCAGGGGGTGCAGCGGGGCAGCTCCTACAATGAGCAGTTCTTC.